This paragraph covers one TCR beta chain sequence. As yet, its antigen is unknown. The sequenced cases were selected for having the highest brain T cell transcript signatures. The data derive from a study of brain T cells in children with intractable seizures. Study-wide results and limits: Clones missing pre-surgery may reflect undersampling of that blood sample.

The CDR3 covers 16 residues. CDR1 is KGHSH and CDR2 is LQKENI in the germline V gene. J lost 5 bases, V lost 0 bases, and 5 bases had no gene match. Method: immunoSEQ multiplex PCR; TCRdb's copy keeps in-frame clones and lacks some. Among 80,000 or so clones listed, 90% to 95% were seen once. The receptor was derived from a boy younger than two with tuberous sclerosis and intractable seizures. V gene TRBV18 combines with J gene TRBJ2-7; 12 bases map to TRBD1. The sequenced sample was peripheral blood, obtained at surgery. CDR3 DNA: TGTGCCAGCTCACCACCGTCCGGGACAGGGGGCCACGAGCAGTACTTC. It encodes CASSPPSGTGGHEQYF.